This T cell receptor beta chain stems from a study of blood T cell repertoires in COVID-19. Whole-study context: The United States, Italy and Spain supplied acute and convalescent COVID-19 samples. Sources were T cells, B-cell-depleted T cells, or PBMCs; the material itself was cDNA or gDNA.

The germline gives CDR1 SQVTM, CDR2 ANQGSEA. Trimming at V came to 7 bases and at J to 7 bases, leaving 7 bases not matched to a gene. CDR3 length equals 13 residues. In the authors' workflow: Nucleated cell counts were estimated from reference gene primer amplification. Profiling relied on immunoSEQ multiplex PCR, and the TCRdb table lists in-frame clones only, not all of them. V and J calls and clone size are copied from that table; D and trimming were computed from the DNA. The table records roughly 170,000 clones, about 83% of them present only once. The TCR was taken from a man aged 40-50 years who had recovered from COVID-19. V usage is TRBV29-1 and J usage is TRBJ1-2; TRBD1 aligns across 12 bases. Specimen: peripheral blood. Written as DNA, the CDR3 is TGCAGCGCCGGGACAGGGGGCTCCGGTGGCTACACCTTC. This codes for CSAGTGGSGGYTF.